Listed below are T cell receptor beta chains from one sample, sequenced in a study of blood T cells in healthy people across ages. TCRdb itself ran the 5' RACE reads through MiXCR, one entry per CDR3 protein. The data show about 590,000 distinct CDR3 sequences, about 30% seen once. Input material: blood. These receptors originate from a woman at least 80 years old in good health. CDR3s include the opening cysteine and the closing phenylalanine or tryptophan. D genes are given only for firm matches. The listing skips clone size in some rows; elsewhere it reads once, few, many or a size class.

v_gene: TRBV18
abundance: .
d_gene: TRBD1
j_gene: TRBJ1-6
CDR3nt: TGTGCCAGCTCGAACACCGGGACAGGGGGCGCGGGTTCACCCCTCCACTTT
CDR3aa: CASSNTGTGGAGSPLHF

v_gene: TRBV15
abundance: many
d_gene: .
j_gene: TRBJ2-7
CDR3nt: TGTGCCACCAACGCCGGGCTGAGGGACGAGCAGTACTTC
CDR3aa: CATNAGLRDEQYF

v_gene: TRBV7-9
abundance: many
d_gene: .
j_gene: TRBJ2-7
CDR3nt: TGTGCCAGCAGCTTTGACAGGCATAACGAGCAGTACTTC
CDR3aa: CASSFDRHNEQYF

v_gene: TRBV10-3
abundance: many
d_gene: .
j_gene: TRBJ1-1
CDR3nt: TGTGCCTCCATTCCCCTCGGTGGGGGAGGAACTGAAGCTTTCTTT
CDR3aa: CASIPLGGGGTEAFF

v_gene: TRBV6-5
abundance: many
d_gene: .
j_gene: TRBJ2-7
CDR3nt: TGTGCCAGCAGTTATCTAGGTAACTCCTACGAGCAGTACTTC
CDR3aa: CASSYLGNSYEQYF

v_gene: TRBV4-2
abundance: many
d_gene: .
j_gene: TRBJ1-2
CDR3nt: TGTGCCAGCAGCCAAGATGGCAGCTCTCGCTATGGCTACACCTTC
CDR3aa: CASSQDGSSRYGYTF

v_gene: TRBV4-1
abundance: many
d_gene: .
j_gene: TRBJ2-1
CDR3nt: TGCGCCAGCAGCCAAGATCCGGGGCACCCCTACAATGAGCAGTTCTTC
CDR3aa: CASSQDPGHPYNEQFF

v_gene: TRBV7-2
abundance: .
d_gene: .
j_gene: TRBJ2-2
CDR3nt: TGTGCCAGCAGCCGTGACGGAGGGTATGGGAACACCGGGGAGCTGTTTTTT
CDR3aa: CASSRDGGYGNTGELFF

v_gene: TRBV7-2
abundance: many
d_gene: .
j_gene: TRBJ1-6
CDR3nt: TGTGCCAGCAGCTTAGGGCGGTCCTATAATTCACCCCTCCACTTT
CDR3aa: CASSLGRSYNSPLHF

v_gene: TRBV7-2
abundance: few
d_gene: TRBD2
j_gene: TRBJ2-6
CDR3nt: TGTGCCAGCAGGGGCGGCAGAGCGGGGGCCAACGTCCGGACTTTC
CDR3aa: CASRGGRAGANVRTF

v_gene: TRBV20-1
abundance: .
d_gene: .
j_gene: TRBJ2-7
CDR3nt: TGCAGTGCCCCCGGACAGCCCTACGAGCAGTACTTC
CDR3aa: CSAPGQPYEQYF

v_gene: TRBV5-1
abundance: many
d_gene: TRBD2
j_gene: TRBJ2-1
CDR3nt: TGCGCCAGCAGCGGAGGTGGTTGGAGCGGGGGGCTTAATGAGCAGTTCTTC
CDR3aa: CASSGGGWSGGLNEQFF

v_gene: TRBV6-6
abundance: .
d_gene: TRBD1
j_gene: TRBJ1-1
CDR3nt: TGTGCCAGCAGGGACAGGGCGGTCGGCACTGAAGCTTTCTTT
CDR3aa: CASRDRAVGTEAFF

v_gene: TRBV20-1
abundance: once
d_gene: TRBD1
j_gene: TRBJ2-7
CDR3nt: TGCAGTGCTCCTACCACAGGGGGCTACGAGCAGTACTTC
CDR3aa: CSAPTTGGYEQYF

v_gene: TRBV6-5
abundance: few
d_gene: .
j_gene: TRBJ1-2
CDR3nt: TGTGCCAGCAGGGGCGTTTGGGGTAACTATGCCTACACCTTC
CDR3aa: CASRGVWGNYAYTF

v_gene: TRBV5-1
abundance: .
d_gene: .
j_gene: TRBJ2-1
CDR3nt: TGCGCCAGCACCGTAGGGCAGGCTAACAATGAGCAGTTCTTC
CDR3aa: CASTVGQANNEQFF

v_gene: TRBV6-2/TRBV6-3
abundance: .
d_gene: TRBD1
j_gene: TRBJ1-2
CDR3nt: TGTGCCAGCAGGGGACAGGGAGTCGGCTATGGCTACACCTTC
CDR3aa: CASRGQGVGYGYTF

v_gene: TRBV14
abundance: .
d_gene: .
j_gene: TRBJ1-1
CDR3nt: TGTGCCAGCAGCCAATTTGTGTCGGGGATAGGGACTGAAGCTTTCTTT
CDR3aa: CASSQFVSGIGTEAFF

v_gene: TRBV20-1
abundance: .
d_gene: .
j_gene: TRBJ2-7
CDR3nt: TGCAGTGCTAGAGATAACAGTAACTCCTACGAGCAGTACTTC
CDR3aa: CSARDNSNSYEQYF

v_gene: TRBV2
abundance: many
d_gene: TRBD2
j_gene: TRBJ2-5
CDR3nt: TGTGCCAGCAGTGAACAAGCGGGGGGGACGACCCAGTACTTC
CDR3aa: CASSEQAGGTTQYF

v_gene: TRBV5-1
abundance: .
d_gene: .
j_gene: TRBJ2-1
CDR3nt: TGCGCCAGCAGCTTGGGGGTAGCTCGGAACTACAATGAGCAGTTCTTC
CDR3aa: CASSLGVARNYNEQFF

v_gene: TRBV3-1
abundance: many
d_gene: .
j_gene: TRBJ2-5
CDR3nt: TGTGCCAGCAGCGCCGCAGGTCGAGTGACCCAGTACTTC
CDR3aa: CASSAAGRVTQYF

v_gene: TRBV27
abundance: few
d_gene: .
j_gene: TRBJ1-4
CDR3nt: TGTGCCAGCAGTTCACGTCGGGGGAGAGAAAAACTGTTTTTT
CDR3aa: CASSSRRGREKLFF

v_gene: TRBV5-1
abundance: many
d_gene: TRBD1
j_gene: TRBJ2-7
CDR3nt: TGCGCCAGCAGCTTGTCCTTCGGGACAGGGGGCTTCTACGAGCAGTACTTC
CDR3aa: CASSLSFGTGGFYEQYF

v_gene: TRBV15
abundance: many
d_gene: .
j_gene: TRBJ2-7
CDR3nt: TGTGCCACCAGCTATGGGCTCCCGAGCTCCTACGAGCAGTACTTC
CDR3aa: CATSYGLPSSYEQYF

v_gene: TRBV29-1
abundance: few
d_gene: .
j_gene: TRBJ2-2
CDR3nt: TGCAGCGTTGATGTAGGGTACACCGGGGAGCGGTTTTTT
CDR3aa: CSVDVGYTGERFF

v_gene: TRBV12-3/TRBV12-4
abundance: .
d_gene: .
j_gene: TRBJ2-1
CDR3nt: TGTGCCAGCAGTTTCTCTGAAGGCTACAATGAGCAGTTCTTC
CDR3aa: CASSFSEGYNEQFF

v_gene: TRBV29-1
abundance: many
d_gene: .
j_gene: TRBJ2-3
CDR3nt: TGCAGCGTTAGGGGGGTCGTCACAGATACGCAGTATTTT
CDR3aa: CSVRGVVTDTQYF

v_gene: TRBV7-3
abundance: .
d_gene: .
j_gene: TRBJ1-4
CDR3nt: TGTGCCAGCATCAAGGATGGGGGAAAACTGTTTTTT
CDR3aa: CASIKDGGKLFF

v_gene: TRBV12-3/TRBV12-4
abundance: .
d_gene: .
j_gene: TRBJ2-3
CDR3nt: TGTGCCAGCAGTCCCACAGTGACCGCAGATACGCAGTATTTT
CDR3aa: CASSPTVTADTQYF

v_gene: TRBV27
abundance: many
d_gene: TRBD2
j_gene: TRBJ2-3
CDR3nt: TGTGCCAGCAGCCGGGAGCGGGGCGCAGATACGCAGTATTTT
CDR3aa: CASSRERGADTQYF

v_gene: TRBV6-5
abundance: many
d_gene: .
j_gene: TRBJ1-2
CDR3nt: TGTGCCAGCAGGCGCGGGGACGCCGGCTACACCTTC
CDR3aa: CASRRGDAGYTF

v_gene: TRBV5-5
abundance: .
d_gene: .
j_gene: TRBJ1-1
CDR3nt: TGTGCCAGCAGCCCCGGTCTGCACTCGAACACTGAAGCTTTCTTT
CDR3aa: CASSPGLHSNTEAFF

v_gene: TRBV20-1
abundance: many
d_gene: .
j_gene: TRBJ1-5
CDR3nt: TGCAGTGCTAACAGGGCCAATCAGCCCCAGCATTTT
CDR3aa: CSANRANQPQHF

v_gene: TRBV7-3
abundance: few
d_gene: .
j_gene: TRBJ2-1
CDR3nt: TGTGCCAGCAGCGCCGGGACGGGGCTTTGGGGAGAGACCCAGTTCTTC
CDR3aa: CASSAGTGLWGETQFF

v_gene: TRBV5-1
abundance: .
d_gene: .
j_gene: TRBJ2-7
CDR3nt: TGCGCCAGCAGCCCCGGGAGTGCAAGGTTTACCTACGAGCAGTACTTC
CDR3aa: CASSPGSARFTYEQYF

v_gene: TRBV20-1
abundance: many
d_gene: TRBD1
j_gene: TRBJ1-1
CDR3nt: TGCAGTGCTAGTCAGGGACAGGGCGACGCTTTCTTT
CDR3aa: CSASQGQGDAFF